One TCR beta chain is described in this entry. Its target is not known. An input of about 0.5 to 1 ug of RNA was subjected to reverse transcription using random hexamers. With immunoSEQ multiplex PCR, TCR beta CDR3 was amplified across 54 Vbeta and 13 Jbeta. TCRdb itself ran the immunoSEQ multiplex PCR reads through MiXCR, one entry per CDR3 protein. The sample includes a few hundred thousand distinct CDR3 sequences, 95% of them seen just once. Isolation of CD8+ and CD4+ T cells was performed negatively, whereas enrichment of TEMRA cells was done by FACS. These data are taken from a study of CD8 T cells in Susac syndrome. Study results and limitations: The study acknowledged a relatively small number of individuals in its TCR sequencing and HLA analysis.

The CDR3 covers 16 residues. Trimming pared 0 bases from V and 2 bases from J, leaving 14 bases between. Germline values: CDR1 SGHTA, CDR2 FQGNSA. This chain connects TRBV7-2 to TRBJ2-7, with D possibly being TRBD1 (6 bases). The sequence came from a human donor with multiple sclerosis. Input material: CD4+ T cells from PBMCs. Written as DNA, the CDR3 is TGTGCCAGCAGCTTAGCGTCCACAGGGCAAACCTACGAGCAGTACTTC. This translates into CASSLASTGQTYEQYF. Full variable domain (outside the CDR3, taken from reference TRBV7-2 and TRBJ2-7): GAGVSQSPSNKVTEKGKDVELRCDPISGHTALYWYRQSLGQGLEFLIYFQGNSAPDKSGLPSDRFSAERTGGSVSTLTIQRTQQEDSAVYLCASSLASTGQTYEQYFGPGTRLTVT.